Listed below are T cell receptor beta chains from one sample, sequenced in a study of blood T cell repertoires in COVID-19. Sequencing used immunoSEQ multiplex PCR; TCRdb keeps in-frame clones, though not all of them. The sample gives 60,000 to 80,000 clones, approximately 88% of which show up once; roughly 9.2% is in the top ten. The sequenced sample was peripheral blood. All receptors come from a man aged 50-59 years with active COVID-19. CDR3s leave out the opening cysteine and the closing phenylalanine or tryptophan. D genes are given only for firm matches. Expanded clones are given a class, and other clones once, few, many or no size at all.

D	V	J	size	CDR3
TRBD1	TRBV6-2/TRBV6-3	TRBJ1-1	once	ASSYAIGTAYTEAF
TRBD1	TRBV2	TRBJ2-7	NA	ATRGTGFSYEQY
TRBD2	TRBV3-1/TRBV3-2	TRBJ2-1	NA	ASSQDEASGGAWF
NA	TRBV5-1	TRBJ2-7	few	ASRSGVGYEQY
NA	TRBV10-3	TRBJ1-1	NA	AISSQAGGTREAF
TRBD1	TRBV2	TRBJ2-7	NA	ASSEYGQGGEQY
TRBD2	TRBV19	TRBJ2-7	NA	ASSIGRGDSYEQY
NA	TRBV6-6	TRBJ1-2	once	ASAEPGLINRVA
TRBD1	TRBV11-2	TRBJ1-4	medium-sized	ASSLSGTGEVTNEKLF
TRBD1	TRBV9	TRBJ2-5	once	ASSFRQGQETQY
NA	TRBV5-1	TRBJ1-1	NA	ASSLGTFGAF
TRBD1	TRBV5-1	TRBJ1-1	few	ASSALGTVNTEAF
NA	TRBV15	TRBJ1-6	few	ATSSSTGYNSPLH
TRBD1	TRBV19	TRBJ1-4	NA	ASSKRTGFEKLF
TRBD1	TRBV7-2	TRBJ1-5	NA	ASSTTGEGQPQH
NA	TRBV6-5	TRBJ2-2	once	ASSPTSFGGELF
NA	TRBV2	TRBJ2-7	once	ASSPGLNYEQY
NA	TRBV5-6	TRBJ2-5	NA	ASSQWAPGETQY
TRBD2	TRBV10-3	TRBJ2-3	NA	AISLTGGPEDTQY
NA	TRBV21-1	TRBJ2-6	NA	ASNPEGGSGANVLT
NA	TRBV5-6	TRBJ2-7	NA	ASSLVGHPYEQY
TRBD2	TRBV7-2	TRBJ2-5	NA	ASSPRGLATETQY
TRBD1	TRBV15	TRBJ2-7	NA	ATSPLTGADYEQY
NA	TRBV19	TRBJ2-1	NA	ASSPTSFHEQF
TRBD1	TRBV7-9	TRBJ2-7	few	ASSSQGAIGQY
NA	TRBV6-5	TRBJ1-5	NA	ASARAGLSNQPQH
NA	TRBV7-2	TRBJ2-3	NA	ASRAFIGGAKTDTQY
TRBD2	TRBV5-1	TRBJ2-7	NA	ASSFVTAGELYEQY
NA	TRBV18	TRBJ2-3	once	ASSPPTGTQY
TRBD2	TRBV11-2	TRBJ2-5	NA	ASRPGTRASVETQY
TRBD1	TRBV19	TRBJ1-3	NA	ASSWDRASGNTIY